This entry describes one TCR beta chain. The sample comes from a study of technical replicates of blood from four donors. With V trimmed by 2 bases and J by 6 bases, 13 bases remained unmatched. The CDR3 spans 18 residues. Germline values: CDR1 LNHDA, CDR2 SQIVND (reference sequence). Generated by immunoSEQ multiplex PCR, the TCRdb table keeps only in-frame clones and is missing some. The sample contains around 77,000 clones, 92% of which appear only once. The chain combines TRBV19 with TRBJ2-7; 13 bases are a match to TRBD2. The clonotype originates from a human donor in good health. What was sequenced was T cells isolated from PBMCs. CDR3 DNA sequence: TGTGCCAGTAGTATAAGGGTCCGACTAGCGGGAGGCAGAAGCGAGCAGTACTTC. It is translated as CASSIRVRLAGGRSEQYF.